These T cell receptor beta chains were read from a single sample in a study of blood T cell repertoires in COVID-19. TCRdb's table, derived via immunoSEQ multiplex PCR, lists solely in-frame clones and lacks some. This sample yields 100,000 to 120,000 clones, of which around 84% are seen a single time; about 3.6% belongs to the top ten. Material: peripheral blood. The source of these receptors is a man in his forties with acute or convalescent COVID-19. Each CDR3 is given without its conserved first and last residue. Each record gives: V gene, clone size, CDR3 protein. Not every row has a clone size; where given, it reads once, few, many or a size class.

v_call: TRBV13; clone_size: NA; cdr3_aa: ASSLSDRFSYEQY
v_call: TRBV4-2; clone_size: NA; cdr3_aa: ASSQDYGQASTDTQY
v_call: TRBV6-5; clone_size: NA; cdr3_aa: ASREELTGNTIY
v_call: TRBV6-5; clone_size: NA; cdr3_aa: ASSYVGYNEQF
v_call: TRBV24-1; clone_size: NA; cdr3_aa: ATSASLRSGQGISTDTQY
v_call: TRBV27; clone_size: NA; cdr3_aa: ASSSADTQY
v_call: TRBV4-2; clone_size: NA; cdr3_aa: ASSQGTGGGDTQY
v_call: TRBV15; clone_size: NA; cdr3_aa: ATSRGGGTAGNTIY
v_call: TRBV9; clone_size: NA; cdr3_aa: ASTQGAQTWGYT
v_call: TRBV4-2; clone_size: once; cdr3_aa: ASSQGGLSSYEQY
v_call: TRBV7-9; clone_size: few; cdr3_aa: ASSFGRTNEKLF
v_call: TRBV6-5; clone_size: NA; cdr3_aa: ASSKPDEQF
v_call: TRBV7-9; clone_size: NA; cdr3_aa: ASSLREITDTQY
v_call: TRBV9; clone_size: NA; cdr3_aa: ASSPYSNGAAYGYT
v_call: TRBV7-8; clone_size: NA; cdr3_aa: ASSRVGLGLGSVDEQF
v_call: TRBV7-8; clone_size: NA; cdr3_aa: ASSLLEGMQGYGYT
v_call: TRBV29-1; clone_size: NA; cdr3_aa: SVDTGGLAGGMQY
v_call: TRBV3-1/TRBV3-2; clone_size: NA; cdr3_aa: ASSKGTTYEQY
v_call: TRBV9; clone_size: NA; cdr3_aa: ASTPDSSAGYGYT
v_call: TRBV2; clone_size: NA; cdr3_aa: ASKQGGDQPQH
v_call: TRBV7-2; clone_size: NA; cdr3_aa: ASSYDRGYGYT
v_call: TRBV9; clone_size: NA; cdr3_aa: ASSVDTRDGYT
v_call: TRBV29-1; clone_size: NA; cdr3_aa: SAEVGLAKNIQY
v_call: TRBV7-8; clone_size: NA; cdr3_aa: ASSLLVAGAQETQY
v_call: TRBV6-5; clone_size: NA; cdr3_aa: ASSYSREYTGELF
v_call: TRBV29-1; clone_size: NA; cdr3_aa: SLPDRNTDTQY
v_call: TRBV29-1; clone_size: NA; cdr3_aa: SVARAGRQETQY
v_call: TRBV10-3; clone_size: NA; cdr3_aa: ATRQAPGEQY
v_call: TRBV7-2; clone_size: NA; cdr3_aa: ASSLEEGGPGDTQY
v_call: TRBV21-1; clone_size: NA; cdr3_aa: ASSKVVGSNTEAF
v_call: TRBV3-1/TRBV3-2; clone_size: NA; cdr3_aa: ASSRDRGNSPLH
v_call: TRBV27; clone_size: NA; cdr3_aa: ASSLRGLNYEQY
v_call: TRBV19; clone_size: NA; cdr3_aa: ASKPRETDEQY
v_call: TRBV29-1; clone_size: NA; cdr3_aa: SVDASGNYNEQF
v_call: TRBV7-9; clone_size: NA; cdr3_aa: ASSLVRWQGQGKLF
v_call: TRBV21-1; clone_size: NA; cdr3_aa: ASKDRESGYT
v_call: TRBV4-1; clone_size: NA; cdr3_aa: ASNAGGELF
v_call: TRBV5-1; clone_size: NA; cdr3_aa: ASSFPGSYEQY
v_call: TRBV30; clone_size: NA; cdr3_aa: TGEAQPSTDTQY
v_call: TRBV13; clone_size: NA; cdr3_aa: ASSLEGNTGELF
v_call: TRBV20-1; clone_size: NA; cdr3_aa: SASLRTNEKLF
v_call: TRBV19; clone_size: once; cdr3_aa: ASSRQGNEKLF
v_call: TRBV2; clone_size: NA; cdr3_aa: ASRDRGFLNEKLF
v_call: TRBV24-1; clone_size: few; cdr3_aa: ATSEAGPKETQY
v_call: TRBV11-1; clone_size: NA; cdr3_aa: ASSYDRVGTEAF
v_call: TRBV10-3; clone_size: NA; cdr3_aa: AIRGTDSGNTIY
v_call: TRBV6-5; clone_size: NA; cdr3_aa: ASSYGQGAWNTEAF
v_call: TRBV24-1; clone_size: once; cdr3_aa: ATSDLRGDTQY
v_call: TRBV28; clone_size: NA; cdr3_aa: ASSQGARAYEQY
v_call: TRBV5-1; clone_size: NA; cdr3_aa: ASSQSDSYSGNTIY
v_call: TRBV2; clone_size: once; cdr3_aa: ASSDPLDRIYEQY
v_call: TRBV4-3; clone_size: NA; cdr3_aa: ASGGMANTEAF
v_call: TRBV5-5; clone_size: NA; cdr3_aa: ASSSQAGSGEKLF
v_call: TRBV3-1/TRBV3-2; clone_size: NA; cdr3_aa: ASSQVPRMGLGHGSPLH
v_call: TRBV5-1; clone_size: NA; cdr3_aa: ASSSTFSYNEQF